A selection of T cell receptor beta chains follows, all from one sample in a study of blood T cell repertoires in COVID-19. Repertoires were generated with immunoSEQ multiplex PCR, while TCRdb's copy carries only in-frame clones and drops some. This table has roughly 130,000 clones, around four fifths appearing once. The sequencing sample was made of PBMCs or T cells enriched from blood (not recorded which). These receptors all come from a woman between 50 and 59 years old with acute COVID-19. CDR3s include the opening cysteine and the closing phenylalanine or tryptophan. The D gene is left open where the match is weak. Some rows mark clone size as missing; the rest say once, few, many or name a class of expanded clone.

d_gene,v_gene,abundance,j_gene,CDR3nt,CDR3aa
TRBD2,TRBV15,NA,TRBJ2-7,TGTGCCACCAGCGCTCGACTAGCGGGAGGGCTGGGGGTAACCTACGAGCAGTACTTC,CATSARLAGGLGVTYEQYF
TRBD2,TRBV7-2,NA,TRBJ2-2,TGTGCCAGCAGCTTTCGTAGCGGGACCACCGGGGAGCTGTTTTTT,CASSFRSGTTGELFF
TRBD2,TRBV10-3,once,TRBJ2-2,TGTGCCATCAGTGAAGGGACTAGCCTCACCGGGGAGCTGTTTTTT,CAISEGTSLTGELFF
NA,TRBV19,once,TRBJ1-6,TGTGCCAGTTCATACAGGGTAGAGGATTCACCCCTCCACTTT,CASSYRVEDSPLHF
NA,TRBV19,NA,TRBJ2-3,TGTGCCAGTAGTTCACAGACCTCAACTAGCACAGATACGCAGTATTTT,CASSSQTSTSTDTQYF
TRBD1,TRBV7-3,few,TRBJ1-6,TGTGCCAGCAGCCCAGGGGGCAGGGGACCCCTCCACTTT,CASSPGGRGPLHF
NA,TRBV9,NA,TRBJ1-2,TGTGCCAGCAGCGACCAAACAGGAGTCTATGGCTACACCTTC,CASSDQTGVYGYTF
NA,TRBV5-1,NA,TRBJ1-5,TGCGCCAGCAGCAACGACGGACAGAATCAGCCCCAGCATTTT,CASSNDGQNQPQHF
NA,TRBV19,few,TRBJ1-5,TGTGCCAGTAGTATTTTCGGGGGAGGTCAGCCCCAGCATTTT,CASSIFGGGQPQHF
TRBD1,TRBV5-5,NA,TRBJ1-5,TGTGCCAGCACCCCCGGGGACAGTCATCAGCCCCAGCATTTT,CASTPGDSHQPQHF
TRBD2,TRBV7-9,NA,TRBJ2-5,TGTGCCAGCAGCCCTCCTTACCTCAGCGGGAGTCAGGAGACCCAGTACTTC,CASSPPYLSGSQETQYF
TRBD2,TRBV9,NA,TRBJ2-3,TGTGCCAGCAGCGTAGGGCGGGAGGGGGATACGCAGTATTTT,CASSVGREGDTQYF
NA,TRBV19,NA,TRBJ1-3,TGTGCCAGTAGAACGCGGGCCCGGACGGTCGGAAACACCATATATTTT,CASRTRARTVGNTIYF
TRBD1,TRBV3-1/TRBV3-2,NA,TRBJ2-7,TGTGCCAGCAGCCCAGGGGGTAGTTTCGGATACGAGCAGTACTTC,CASSPGGSFGYEQYF
TRBD1,TRBV5-1,NA,TRBJ2-7,TGCGCCAGCAGCGAGTCGGAGGGACAGGGGTTTCACGAGCAGTACTTC,CASSESEGQGFHEQYF
TRBD2,TRBV3-1/TRBV3-2,NA,TRBJ2-7,TGTGCCAGCAGCCATGCGGCGGGAGCGGGTGAGCAGTACTTC,CASSHAAGAGEQYF
TRBD2,TRBV4-3,NA,TRBJ2-3,TGCGCCAGCAGCCAAGCGCTTATGAGGACTAGCGGGGGCACAGATACGCAGTATTTT,CASSQALMRTSGGTDTQYF
TRBD2,TRBV4-1,NA,TRBJ2-7,TGCGCCAGCAGCCAAGACCGAGCGGGAGTCAACGAGCAGTACTTC,CASSQDRAGVNEQYF
NA,TRBV12-5,once,TRBJ2-1,TGTGCTAGTGGTTTGGGTAGACAGACCTCCTACAATGAGCAGTTCTTC,CASGLGRQTSYNEQFF
NA,TRBV7-9,NA,TRBJ1-3,TGTGCCAGCAGCTCAGAGGCAACCTCTGGAAACACCATATATTTT,CASSSEATSGNTIYF
NA,TRBV9,NA,TRBJ2-1,TGTGCCAGCAGCGTAGGTTCTGACAGCAGCTCCTACAATGAGCAGTTCTTC,CASSVGSDSSSYNEQFF
NA,TRBV5-1,NA,TRBJ2-1,TGCGCCAGCAGCTTCTGGGACAATGTAGACAATGAGCAGTTCTTC,CASSFWDNVDNEQFF
TRBD2,TRBV5-1,few,TRBJ2-1,TGCGCCAGCAGCCCGGGGGGGGCAAATGAGCAGTTCTTC,CASSPGGANEQFF
NA,TRBV5-1,NA,TRBJ1-1,TGCGCCAGCAGCTTGGGGGGCCAGGGGAACACTGAAGCTTTCTTT,CASSLGGQGNTEAFF
NA,TRBV3-1/TRBV3-2,NA,TRBJ2-5,TGTGCCAGCAGCCAAAGTTTTAGCACACTGGGGACCCAGTACTTC,CASSQSFSTLGTQYF